A single sample gave rise to the 22 T cell receptor beta chains below, sequenced in a study of T cells in Graves' hyperthyroidism and ophthalmopathy. Amplification of TCR beta CDR3 regions was performed using RNA transcripts as template. Primed by the HTBI set, a first-round RT-PCR was run on the TCR CDR3. MiXCR was run by TCRdb on the multiplex PCR reads, yielding one entry per CDR3 protein. The table shows 660,000 or so distinct CDR3 sequences, with about 45% occurring only once. The sequenced sample consisted of peripheral blood or thyroid tissue (not recorded which). The receptors were sampled from an adult man with Graves' disease, either hyperthyroidism or ophthalmopathy (not recorded which).

Details on this clonotype: Being one base from a much bigger clone, this may be a read error. The gene calls are TRBV7-9 and TRBJ2-7; D uncertain. CDR3 length: 14 residues. V was cut by 5 bases and J by 2 bases, with 13 bases left in between. The V gene's germline CDR1 is SEHNR and CDR2 FQNEAQ (reference sequence). This chain's CDR3 is CASSPPRNTYEQYF. The CDR3 nucleotides read TGTGCCAGCAGCCCCCCCAGGAACACCTACGAGCAGTACTTC.

V usage is TRBV29-1 and J usage is TRBJ1-1; no definite D call. Germline values: CDR1 SQVTM, CDR2 ANQGSEA. This CDR3 region has 12 residues. Deletions cut 7 bases from V and 6 bases from J, with 15 bases between. In DNA, the CDR3 is TGCAGCGCGTTGGCGGAGGGCGCTGAAGCTTTCTTT. Amino acids: CSALAEGAEAFF. The full variable domain, rest sourced from reference TRBV29-1 and TRBJ1-1, is SAVISQKPSRDICQRGTSLTIQCQVDSQVTMMFWYRQQPGQSLTLIATANQGSEATYESGFVIDKFPISRPNLTFSTLTVSNMSPEDSSIYLCSALAEGAEAFFGQGTRLTVV.

This clonotype was counted ten times or more. This chain links TRBV10-3 with TRBJ1-2; TRBD1 is a possible D gene (6 bases). V was shortened by 0 bases and J by 8 bases, with 10 bases between the two germline ends. The CDR3 covers 13 residues. Germline CDR1 ENHRY, CDR2 SYGVKD. This CDR3 is CAISESGGRGYTF. CDR3 coding DNA: TGTGCCATCAGTGAGTCAGGGGGTCGAGGCTACACCTTC.

This clonotype was detected only a few times. The chain joins TRBV2 to TRBJ1-5, with 10 positions matching TRBD1. This CDR3 comprises 16 residues. The J segment lost 3 bases and the V segment lost 4 bases, leaving 6 bases of the junction unmatched. The germline V gene has CDR1 SNHLY and CDR2 FYNNEI. This CDR3 reads CASSVPGQGNNQPQHF. The CDR3 DNA reads as TGTGCCAGCAGTGTTCCGGGACAGGGGAACAATCAGCCCCAGCATTTT.

CDR3 residues: CSASYGSKDTQYF. The CDR3 nucleotides are TGCAGTGCCTCTTACGGGAGTAAAGATACGCAGTATTTT. The chain employs TRBV20-1 and TRBJ2-3; the D gene is possibly TRBD2 (6 bases). The CDR3 is made up of 13 amino acids. Germline V gene data show CDR1 as DFQATT and CDR2 as SNEGSKA (reference sequence). V was trimmed by 6 bases and J by 5 bases, leaving 15 bases between them.

This clonotype showed up just once. The chain is built from TRBV6-1 and TRBJ1-5, with 7 positions matching TRBD1. The CDR3 is made up of 15 amino acids. The germline V gene has CDR1 MNHNS and CDR2 SASEGT. J lost 16 bases, V lost 7 bases, and 22 bases had no gene match. This chain's CDR3 is CASTLTGSGNQPRHF. The CDR3 DNA reads TGTGCCAGCACCTTGACAGGGAGTGGCAATCAGCCCCGACATTTT.

This clonotype was recorded at least ten times. The V call is TRBV7-2, the J call TRBJ1-1; perhaps TRBD1 as D (5 bases). The CDR3 extends over 15 amino acids. CDR1 is SGHTA and CDR2 is FQGNSA in the germline V gene. Trimming pared 2 bases from V and 4 bases from J, leaving 14 bases between. The CDR3 reads CASSLTQGAGTEAFF. The CDR3 DNA reads as TGTGCCAGCAGCTTAACTCAGGGAGCGGGCACTGAAGCTTTCTTT.

Note on this clonotype: At one end, the junction sequence differs from germline, possibly due to a read error. The gene calls are TRBV7-9 and TRBJ2-7, with TRBD1 matching over 8 bases. Germline CDR1 reads SEHNR; CDR2 reads FQNEAQ (reference sequence). The CDR3 totals 16 residues. In DNA form, the CDR3 reads TGTGCCAGCAGTTTAGCCCCAGGACAGGGCTACTACGAGCAGTACTTC. The encoded protein is CASSLAPGQGYYEQYF.

CDR3 protein: CASRPGSSASSYEQYF. The CDR3 DNA follows: TGTGCCAGCAGACCGGGGTCTAGTGCGAGCTCCTACGAGCAGTACTTC. The chain couples TRBV7-6 to TRBJ2-7; a possible D gene is TRBD2 (5 bases). CDR1 is SGHVS, CDR2 FNYEAQ, per germline. The CDR3 has 16 amino acids. V lost 6 bases and J lost 0, with 18 bases in between.

This clonotype was counted only a few times. J is TRBJ1-4 and V is TRBV7-9; no clear D. The V gene lost 1 base and the J gene lost 10 bases, with 16 bases spanning the gap. The V gene's germline CDR1 is SEHNR and CDR2 FQNEAQ (reference sequence). This CDR3 comprises 15 residues. The CDR3 coding sequence is TGTGCCAGCAGCTTAGATCTGCCAGGATCGTCAAAACTGTTTTTT. It specifies CASSLDLPGSSKLFF.

The chain recombines TRBV9 with TRBJ1-1; maybe TRBD1 (5 bases). V was shortened by 1 base and J by 4 bases, with 11 bases between the two germline ends. The CDR3 spans 14 residues. Per the germline V gene, CDR1 is SGDLS and CDR2 is YYNGEE. The CDR3 loop reads CASSVSTAGTEAFF. CDR3 nucleotides: TGTGCCAGCAGCGTATCGACAGCGGGCACTGAAGCTTTCTTT.

The V and J genes are TRBV20-1 and TRBJ2-7; TRBD2 might be the D (6 bases). V was pared by 0 bases and J by 6 bases, with 12 bases between. Germline V gene sequence: CDR1 DFQATT, CDR2 SNEGSKA (reference sequence). This CDR3 has 13 amino acids. The CDR3 is CSARDGAGLEQYF. The CDR3 DNA follows: TGCAGTGCTAGAGATGGGGCGGGACTCGAGCAGTACTTC.

The chain is built from TRBV20-1 and TRBJ1-5; 8 positions match TRBD1. After removal of 2 bases from V and 3 bases from J, the junction contained 12 bases not matched to a gene. The CDR3 runs 17 residues. CDR1 and CDR2 from the germline V gene are DFQATT and SNEGSKA (reference sequence). This chain's CDR3 is CSARTGGGDRYNQPQHF. CDR3 nucleotides: TGCAGTGCTAGAACTGGTGGGGGGGACAGGTACAATCAGCCCCAGCATTTT.

The CDR3 region is CATRERGGRRAGNQPQHF. CDR3 in DNA: TGTGCCACCAGAGAAAGGGGAGGCAGGCGAGCGGGCAATCAGCCCCAGCATTTT. V gene TRBV24-1 combines with J gene TRBJ1-5; possible D gene TRBD1, 5 bases. Between the trimmed V and J ends, which lost 7 bases and 2 bases, there was a span of 23 bases. The CDR3 is 18 residues long. Germline loops: CDR1 KGHDR, CDR2 SFDVKD.

At least ten counts were recorded for this clonotype. V is TRBV29-1 and J is TRBJ2-7; no firm D call. The V gene lost 4 bases and the J gene lost 2 bases, with 3 bases spanning the gap. CDR3 length: 10 amino acids. In germline, CDR1 is SQVTM, CDR2 ANQGSEA. In nucleotides, the CDR3 is TGCAGCGTTGGCGCCTACGAGCAGTACTTC. This encodes CSVGAYEQYF.

V is TRBV2 and J is TRBJ1-2, with D tentatively TRBD1 (6 bases). V was clipped by 5 bases and J by 2 bases, with 12 bases between them. This CDR3 has 14 amino acids. Germline CDR1 is SNHLY and CDR2 is FYNNEI. CDR3 bases: TGTGCCAGCAGTAACCGGGACAAGAACTATGGCTACACCTTC. Translating gives CASSNRDKNYGYTF.

The gene calls are TRBV10-3 and TRBJ2-7; D is unclear. This CDR3 spans 14 amino acids. V was pared by 5 bases and J by 8 bases, with 19 bases between. From germline, CDR1 is ENHRY and CDR2 SYGVKD. CDR3 coding DNA: TGTGCCATCAGTTCCCGGGTAGCCGTTACGAAGCAGTACTTC. Translation gives CAISSRVAVTKQYF.

This clonotype has more than one count but fewer than ten. The rearrangement links TRBV9 to TRBJ1-2; no definite D call. V was pared by 7 bases and J by 2 bases, with 15 bases between. CDR1 SGDLS and CDR2 YYNGEE come from the germline V gene. The CDR3 totals 14 residues. DNA for the CDR3: TGTGCCAGCTCCCCTTCTCCGGCGAACTATGGCTACACCTTC. As protein: CASSPSPANYGYTF.

This clonotype occurred a few times. The chain combines TRBV29-1 with TRBJ1-2; 10 bases agree with TRBD1. The V gene's germline CDR1 is SQVTM and CDR2 ANQGSEA. The junction had 1 base not matched to a gene; V was cut back by 5 bases and J by 7 bases. The CDR3 covers 11 residues. The CDR3 protein is CSVRTGGGYTF. The CDR3 bases are TGCAGCGTTCGGACAGGGGGTGGCTACACCTTC.

The V gene is TRBV7-8, the J gene TRBJ2-5; 8 positions match TRBD2. The germline V gene encodes CDR1 SGHVS and CDR2 FQNEAQ. The junction had 6 bases not matched to a gene; V was cut back by 5 bases and J by 1 base. This CDR3 is built from 15 residues. DNA for the CDR3: TGTGCCAGCAGCCCAGACGGGAGGGCCCAAGAGACCCAGTACTTC. Protein sequence: CASSPDGRAQETQYF.

The J gene is TRBJ2-7, the V gene TRBV7-9, with 8 bases matching TRBD2. The CDR3 totals 13 residues. With 6 bases clipped from V and 6 bases from J, the junction kept 7 bases outside the gene matches. CDR1 and CDR2 from the germline V gene are SEHNR and FQNEAQ (reference sequence). The CDR3 DNA follows: TGTGCCAGCAGTTTTCGAGCGGGGGCCGAGCAGTACTTC. Its translation is CASSFRAGAEQYF.

Remarks on this clonotype: A much larger clone lies one base from this, so it may be a read error. The chain has TRBV19 and TRBJ1-5; D is unresolved. The germline V gene encodes CDR1 LNHDA and CDR2 SQIVND (reference sequence). CDR3 length equals 13 residues. Trimming shortened V by 6 bases and J by 7 bases, and 13 bases separated the two germline ends. The chain's CDR3 is CASRRGLRQPQHF. The CDR3 region has the DNA TGTGCCAGTAGACGAGGGTTGAGGCAGCCCCAGCATTTT.